The 8 T cell receptor beta chains below come from one sample, sequenced in a study of graft-versus-host responses after intestinal transplantation. Data came from immunoSEQ multiplex PCR; TCRdb stores just in-frame clones and leaves some out. The data hold fewer than 30,000 clones, with around 96% observed a single time. The specimen was PBMCs, collected nearly 31 days after intestinal transplant. Receptors were obtained from a human patient who received an intestinal transplant, so some T cells may come from the graft donor.

V usage is TRBV6-7 and J usage is TRBJ2-7; D not resolved. TRBV6-7 is an ORF for which the function is uncertain. Trimming removed 7 bases at V and 1 base at J, with 14 bases between. CDR3 length: 14 residues. The CDR3: CASNCSPRSYEQYF. The DNA for the CDR3 is TGTGCCAGCAACTGCTCCCCCCGTTCCTACGAGCAGTACTTC.

This clone showed up just once. DNA for the CDR3: TGCGCCAGCAGCCAAGAGGAAGGCGGCAGTCTCCCCTACAATGAGCAGTTCTTC. This sequence encodes CASSQEEGGSLPYNEQFF. This chain joins TRBV4-3 and TRBJ2-1, with D uncertain. The CDR3 covers 18 residues. Per germline, CDR1 LGHNA and CDR2 YSLEER. Trimming shortened V by 0 bases and J by 2 bases, and 17 bases separated the two germline ends.

The rearrangement uses TRBV28 and TRBJ2-6; D possibly corresponds to TRBD1 (5 bases). Looked up from germline, CDR1 is MDHEN and CDR2 is SYDVKM. Trimming took 5 bases from V and 2 from J, leaving 16 bases between them. The CDR3 extends over 17 amino acids. DNA of the CDR3: TGTGCCAGCAGTCTCCCCGAAGGGGCGCCTGGGGCCAACGTCCTGACTTTC. Residues: CASSLPEGAPGANVLTF.

The J gene is TRBJ2-7, the V gene TRBV25-1; the D is unclear. The V gene's germline CDR1 is MGHDK and CDR2 SYGVNS. The length of the CDR3 is 11 residues. Trimming left V 4 bases short and J 6 bases short, with 7 bases between. CDR3 amino acids: CASSGQIEQYF. The CDR3, as DNA: TGTGCCAGCAGTGGCCAGATCGAGCAGTACTTC.

The rearrangement links TRBV7-9 to TRBJ2-7; TRBD2 matches 10 bases. Germline loops: CDR1 SEHNR, CDR2 FQNEAQ (reference sequence). V lost 1 base and J lost 2; bases outside the gene matches: 5. The CDR3 runs to 16 residues. The CDR3 loop is CASSLEEAGGTYEQYF. In DNA form, the CDR3 reads TGTGCCAGCAGCTTAGAGGAAGCGGGGGGGACCTACGAGCAGTACTTC.

This chain links TRBV6-6 with TRBJ2-7; 10 bases map to TRBD2. CDR1 and CDR2 from the germline V gene are MNHNY and SVGAGI (reference sequence). V lost 6 bases, J lost 1 base, and 9 bases stayed unmatched. CDR3 length: 16 amino acids. The CDR3: CASRGQRTSGSYEQYF. CDR3 coding DNA: TGTGCCAGCAGGGGACAAAGGACTAGCGGATCCTACGAGCAGTACTTC.

The rearrangement links TRBV10-2 to TRBJ1-1; weak D call: TRBD1 (5 bases). The V end lost 1 base, the J end lost 0 bases, and 15 bases lay between the germline ends. Per germline, CDR1 WSHSY and CDR2 SAAADI. This CDR3 region has 17 residues. For the CDR3, the DNA is TGCGCCAGCAGTGAGTTTAGGGGCAATCGGATGAACACTGAAGCTTTCTTT. Translation gives CASSEFRGNRMNTEAFF.

The V gene is TRBV4-1, the J gene TRBJ1-3, with D unresolved. Trimming took off 1 base at V and 8 bases at J, with 9 bases between the two ends. Germline V gene sequence: CDR1 MGHRA, CDR2 YSYEKL. CDR3 length: 13 amino acids. Here the CDR3 reads CASSQGTPYTIYF. The CDR3 DNA reads TGCGCCAGCAGCCAAGGGACCCCTTACACCATATATTTT.